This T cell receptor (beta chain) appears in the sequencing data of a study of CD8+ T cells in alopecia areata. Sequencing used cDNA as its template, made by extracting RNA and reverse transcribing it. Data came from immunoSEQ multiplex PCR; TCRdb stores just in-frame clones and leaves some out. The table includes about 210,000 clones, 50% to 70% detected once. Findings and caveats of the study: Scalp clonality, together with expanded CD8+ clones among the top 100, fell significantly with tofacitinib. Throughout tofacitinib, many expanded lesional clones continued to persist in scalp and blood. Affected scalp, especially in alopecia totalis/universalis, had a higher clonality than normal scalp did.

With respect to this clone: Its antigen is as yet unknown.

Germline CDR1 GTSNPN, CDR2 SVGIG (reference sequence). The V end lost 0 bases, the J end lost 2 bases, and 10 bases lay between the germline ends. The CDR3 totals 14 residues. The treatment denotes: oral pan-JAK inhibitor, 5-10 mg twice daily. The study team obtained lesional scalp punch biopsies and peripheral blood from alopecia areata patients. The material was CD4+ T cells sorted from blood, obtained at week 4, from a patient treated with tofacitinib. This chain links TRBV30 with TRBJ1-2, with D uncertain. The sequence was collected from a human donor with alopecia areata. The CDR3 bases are TGTGCCTGGAGTGTACTCGAGGGAAACTATGGCTACACCTTC. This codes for CAWSVLEGNYGYTF.